Following are 6 T cell receptor beta chains from one sample sequenced in a study of blood T cell repertoires in COVID-19. Here immunoSEQ multiplex PCR was the method, and the copy in TCRdb shows in-frame clones only, minus some. The sample lists about 27,000 clones; less than 85% were seen once. Material: peripheral blood. The source of these receptors is a man at least 80 years old with active or convalescent COVID-19.

This chain connects TRBV7-9 to TRBJ2-7; 9 nucleotides align to TRBD2. The V gene end was trimmed by 8 bases and the J gene end by 5 bases; junction bases not matched to a gene: 25. Germline V gives CDR1 SEHNR, CDR2 FQNEAQ (reference sequence). The CDR3 is 19 residues long. Here the CDR3 DNA reads TGTGCCAGCCAACCTGTGAGTGTAGCCCGCGGGAGGGTTAACGACGAGCAGTACTTC. It translates to CASQPVSVARGRVNDEQYF. The entire variable domain, with the rest obtained from reference TRBV7-9 and TRBJ2-7, is as follows: DTGVSQNPRHKITKRGQNVTFRCDPISEHNRLYWYRQTLGQGPEFLTYFQNEAQLEKSRLLSDRFSAERPKGSFSTLEIQRTEQGDSAMYLCASQPVSVARGRVNDEQYFGPGTRLTVT.

The gene calls are TRBV6-5 and TRBJ1-1; D may be TRBD1 (5 bases). V lost 9 bases to trimming and J lost 0 bases, with 8 bases between them. The germline V gene has CDR1 MNHEY and CDR2 SVGAGI. The CDR3 sequence is 12 residues long. This CDR3 is CASGHLNTEAFF. The DNA for the CDR3 is TGTGCCAGTGGACACTTGAACACTGAAGCTTTCTTT.

The genes are TRBV9 and TRBJ2-1; the match to TRBD2 covers 15 bases. Germline lookup yields CDR1 SGDLS and CDR2 YYNGEE. The CDR3 extends over 16 amino acids. J gave up 8 bases and V 3 bases, and 6 bases lay outside the gene matches. The CDR3 sequence: CASSAGLAGGLYEQFF. The CDR3, as DNA: TGTGCCAGCAGCGCCGGACTAGCGGGGGGGCTCTATGAGCAGTTCTTC.

The chain links TRBV11-2 to TRBJ1-2; D remains unclear. V lost 5 bases and J lost 6, with 25 bases in between. The CDR3 contains 17 residues. Germline V gene lookup returns CDR1 SGHAT and CDR2 FQNNGV. The CDR3 nucleotides are TGTGCCAGCAGCCCCGGAGACCATCTAGGCCATAAACATGGCTACACCTTC. This codes for CASSPGDHLGHKHGYTF.

This rearrangement joins TRBV5-1 to TRBJ2-7; TRBD1 agrees at 8 bases. This CDR3 contains 15 residues. With V trimmed by 5 bases and J by 0 bases, 7 bases remained unmatched. The V gene's germline CDR1 is SGHRS and CDR2 YFSETQ. CDR3 DNA sequence: TGCGCCAGCAGGGGACAGGATCTACCCTCCTACGAGCAGTACTTC. Translation: CASRGQDLPSYEQYF.

The chain combines TRBV27 with TRBJ2-2, with D hard to call. CDR3 size: 16 residues. Trimming shortened V by 0 bases and J by 5 bases, and 13 bases separated the two germline ends. CDR1 and CDR2 (germline): MNHEY, SMNVEV (reference sequence). The CDR3 sequence: CASSLSPGARTGELFF. CDR3 nucleotides: TGTGCCAGCAGTTTATCCCCCGGTGCCAGGACCGGGGAGCTGTTTTTT.